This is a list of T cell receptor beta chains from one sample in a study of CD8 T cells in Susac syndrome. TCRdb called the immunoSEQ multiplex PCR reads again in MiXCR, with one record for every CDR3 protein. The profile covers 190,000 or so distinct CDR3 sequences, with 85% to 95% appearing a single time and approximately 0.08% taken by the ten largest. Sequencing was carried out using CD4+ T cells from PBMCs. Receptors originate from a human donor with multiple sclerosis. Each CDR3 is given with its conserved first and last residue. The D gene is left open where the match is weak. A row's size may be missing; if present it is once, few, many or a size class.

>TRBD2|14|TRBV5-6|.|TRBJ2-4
TGTGCCAGCAGCCCCGCGGGAGGGATAAACATTCAGTACTTC
CASSPAGGINIQYF
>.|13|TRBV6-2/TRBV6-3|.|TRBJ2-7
TGTGCCAGCAGACAGGGTGGCTCCTACGAGCAGTACTTC
CASRQGGSYEQYF
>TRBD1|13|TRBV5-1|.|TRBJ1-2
TGCGCCAGCAGCTTCGGGACAGGCGATGGCTACACCTTC
CASSFGTGDGYTF
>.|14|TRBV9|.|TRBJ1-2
TGTGCCAGCAGCGTAGACCAGGCGACTAGGGGCTACACCTTC
CASSVDQATRGYTF
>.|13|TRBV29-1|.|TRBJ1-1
TGCAGCGCACTTGGGGGGGCGCGCACTGAAGCTTTCTTT
CSALGGARTEAFF
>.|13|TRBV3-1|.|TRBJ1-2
TGTGCCAGCAGCCTACAGACTACCTATGGCTACACCTTC
CASSLQTTYGYTF
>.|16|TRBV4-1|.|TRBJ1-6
TGCGCCAGCAGCCATAATAACGGAGGGTTTAATTCACCCCTCCACTTT
CASSHNNGGFNSPLHF
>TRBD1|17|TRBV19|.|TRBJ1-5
TGTGCCAGTAGTATAGCAGGACAGGGCTATAGCAATCAGCCCCAGCATTTT
CASSIAGQGYSNQPQHF
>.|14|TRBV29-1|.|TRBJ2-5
TGCAGCGTTCCCCCCTTCGGTAGTCAAGAGACCCAGTACTTC
CSVPPFGSQETQYF
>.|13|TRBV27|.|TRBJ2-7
TGTGCCAGCAGTTGGCAGGGCCCCTACGAGCAGTACTTC
CASSWQGPYEQYF
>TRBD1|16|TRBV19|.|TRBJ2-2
TGTGCCAGTAGTCTCGCCGGGACAGGGGTCACCGGGGAGCTGTTTTTT
CASSLAGTGVTGELFF
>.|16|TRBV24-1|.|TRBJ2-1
TGTGCCACCAGTGATCGGGACACAAGCTCCTACAATGAGCAGTTCTTC
CATSDRDTSSYNEQFF
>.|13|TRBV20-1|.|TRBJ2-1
TGCAGTGCATACAGCGGATCCTACAATGAGCAGTTCTTC
CSAYSGSYNEQFF
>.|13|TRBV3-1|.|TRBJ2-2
TGTGCCAGCAGCGCGCAGGGTGCCGGGGAGCTGTTTTTT
CASSAQGAGELFF
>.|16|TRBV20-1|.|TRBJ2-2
TGCAGTGCTTCCAACCTGGGGCGGGGAAGCACCGGGGAGCTGTTTTTT
CSASNLGRGSTGELFF
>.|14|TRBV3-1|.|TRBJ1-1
TGTGCCAGCAGCCAAGATCAAGAAGGCTTGAGAGCTTTCTTT
CASSQDQEGLRAFF
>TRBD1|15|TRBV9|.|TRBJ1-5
TGTGCCAGCAGCGCCGGGACAGAGGGCAATCAGCCCCAGCATTTT
CASSAGTEGNQPQHF
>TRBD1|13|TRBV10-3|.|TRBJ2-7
TGTGCCATCAGTGGGGACAGGGGATACGAGCAGTACTTC
CAISGDRGYEQYF
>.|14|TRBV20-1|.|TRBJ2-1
TGCAGTGCTTATGCCGGGGCAGGGAGCGATGAGCAGTTCTTC
CSAYAGAGSDEQFF
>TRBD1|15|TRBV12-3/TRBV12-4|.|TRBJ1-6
TGTGCCAGCAGTTGGACAGGGCGGGATAATTCACCCCTCCACTTT
CASSWTGRDNSPLHF
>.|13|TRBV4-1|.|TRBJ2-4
TGCGCCAGCAGCCTTAAGGACCGGGACAATGAATACTTC
CASSLKDRDNEYF
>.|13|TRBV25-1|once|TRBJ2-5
TGTGCCAGCAGTGAGGCAGGGATTGAGACCCAGTACTTC
CASSEAGIETQYF
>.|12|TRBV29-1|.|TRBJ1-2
TGCAGCGGGACGGCCCCCGACTATGGCTACACCTTC
CSGTAPDYGYTF
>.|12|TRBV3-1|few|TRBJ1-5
TGTGCCAGCAGCCAAGGGCGTCAGCCCCAGCATTTT
CASSQGRQPQHF
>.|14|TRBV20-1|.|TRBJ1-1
TGCAGTGCTAGAGATACCAGGTCGGGTCCGGAAGCTTTCTTT
CSARDTRSGPEAFF
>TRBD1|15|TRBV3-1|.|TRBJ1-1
TGTGCCAGCAGCCACCCGACAGGGAGAAGCACTGAAGCTTTCTTT
CASSHPTGRSTEAFF
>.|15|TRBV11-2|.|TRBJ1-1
TGTGCCAGCAGCCCCCAGGGACAAATGAACACTGAAGCTTTCTTT
CASSPQGQMNTEAFF
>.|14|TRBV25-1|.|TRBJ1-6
TGTGCCAGCAGTGTGGGTAGTTTTTATTCACCCCTCCACTTT
CASSVGSFYSPLHF
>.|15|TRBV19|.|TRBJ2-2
TGTGCCAGTAGTCACCGGGACCGGTACACCGGGGAGCTGTTTTTT
CASSHRDRYTGELFF
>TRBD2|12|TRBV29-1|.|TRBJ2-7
TGCAGCGTCTTAGCGGGAAACTACGAGCAGTACTTC
CSVLAGNYEQYF
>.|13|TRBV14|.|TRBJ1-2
TGTGCCAGCAGCCAAGCCTCGACTTATGGCTACACCTTC
CASSQASTYGYTF
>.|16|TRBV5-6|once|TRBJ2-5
TGTGCCAGCAGCTTGGGTCCCAGGCTGGATACGGAGACCCAGTACTTC
CASSLGPRLDTETQYF
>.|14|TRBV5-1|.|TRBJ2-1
TGCGCCAGCAGCTTGGGTATGAGAGAGGATGAGCAGTTCTTC
CASSLGMREDEQFF
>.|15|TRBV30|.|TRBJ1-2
TGTGCCTGGAGTGTTTTGGCAGGGGTATCCTATGGCTACACCTTC
CAWSVLAGVSYGYTF